These 17 T cell receptor beta chains were sequenced from one sample in a study of blood T cell repertoires in COVID-19. Using immunoSEQ multiplex PCR, the repertoire was profiled, and TCRdb retains in-frame clones only, with some absent. The sample lists a few hundred thousand clones; roughly 84% were seen once. The source material was peripheral blood. These receptors were obtained from a woman under 30 with acute or convalescent COVID-19.

The rearrangement joins TRBV16 to TRBJ1-5; tentative D call: TRBD1 (5 bases). V was clipped by 0 bases and J by 7 bases, with 25 bases between them. The CDR3 length is 19 residues. Germline V gene sequence: CDR1 KGHSY, CDR2 FQNENV. CDR3 nucleotides: TGTGCCAGCAGCCAATCGGGGTTTTTGCCCAACCAGGGCACCCAGCCCCAGCATTTT. Protein: CASSQSGFLPNQGTQPQHF.

The rearrangement links TRBV27 to TRBJ2-7; no definite D call. V lost 5 bases and J lost 0, with 11 bases in between. Germline lookup yields CDR1 MNHEY and CDR2 SMNVEV (reference sequence). The CDR3 extends over 14 amino acids. The DNA for the CDR3 is TGTGCCAGCAGTATGAGGCGTAGCTCCTACGAGCAGTACTTC. This translates into CASSMRRSSYEQYF.

This clone was detected once. The chain employs TRBV29-1 and TRBJ2-1, with 9 bases identical to TRBD2. With 1 base clipped from V and 6 bases from J, the junction kept 10 bases outside the gene matches. Per germline, CDR1 SQVTM and CDR2 ANQGSEA. The CDR3 is made up of 16 amino acids. The CDR3 sequence is CSVEGGLAGWVNEQFF. CDR3 in DNA: TGCAGCGTTGAAGGGGGCCTAGCGGGATGGGTCAATGAGCAGTTCTTC.

The chain combines TRBV12-5 with TRBJ2-1, with TRBD2 matching 11 bases. Germline CDR1 is LGHNT and CDR2 is FRNRAP. The CDR3 sequence is 17 residues long. Unmatched junction bases numbered 10, after V lost 0 bases and J lost 9 bases. The CDR3 sequence: CASGLVRLAGLGGEQFF. CDR3 bases: TGTGCTAGTGGTTTGGTACGACTAGCGGGACTCGGCGGTGAGCAGTTCTTC.

V and J are TRBV7-8 and TRBJ2-7; 8 bases are shared with TRBD2. The CDR3 extends over 16 amino acids. Trimming at V came to 2 bases and at J to 6 bases, leaving 12 bases not matched to a gene. The V gene's germline CDR1 is SGHVS and CDR2 FQNEAQ. The CDR3 DNA follows: TGTGCCAGCAGCTTAATGCTCCAGCGGGGGCAACGCGAGCAGTACTTC. Its translation is CASSLMLQRGQREQYF.

The rearrangement joins TRBV12-2 to TRBJ1-4; the D call of TRBD1 is as the table states it, not checked on the DNA. TRBV12-2 counts as a pseudogene. This CDR3 is 14 amino acids long. This chain's CDR3 is CASRLNGAWEKLFF. CDR3 nucleotide sequence: TGTGCAAGTCGTCTGAATGGGGCTTGGGAAAAACTGTTTTTT.

The chain is built from TRBV7-2 and TRBJ2-7; TRBD2 matches 12 bases. CDR1 is SGHTA and CDR2 is FQGNSA in the germline V gene. After removal of 1 base from V and 6 bases from J, the junction contained 4 bases not matched to a gene. This CDR3 has 15 amino acids. DNA for the CDR3: TGTGCCAGCAGCTTAGTACTAGCGGGAGGAGTCGAGCAGTACTTC. It yields the protein CASSLVLAGGVEQYF.

This chain uses TRBV10-2 with TRBJ2-1; TRBD2 matches 12 bases. This CDR3 comprises 17 residues. V dropped 0 bases and J dropped 7; count of bases not matched to a gene: 7. Germline V lookup: CDR1 WSHSY, CDR2 SAAADI. CDR3: CASSESMASGGGNEQFF. In DNA form, the CDR3 reads TGCGCCAGCAGTGAGTCGATGGCTAGCGGGGGGGGGAATGAGCAGTTCTTC.

The J gene is TRBJ1-5, the V gene TRBV6-4, with 7 bases lining up with TRBD1. CDR1 is MRHNA, CDR2 SNTAGT, per germline. The CDR3 spans 18 residues. The V gene end was trimmed by 2 bases and the J gene end by 0 bases; junction bases not matched to a gene: 10. The DNA for the CDR3 is TGTGCCAGCAGTGACCTTGGGACAGTTGTTTATAGCAATCAGCCCCAGCATTTT. It specifies CASSDLGTVVYSNQPQHF.

CDR3 DNA sequence: TGTGCCAGCAGGTTCGGAGTGAACACTGAAGCTTTCTTT. It encodes CASRFGVNTEAFF. The gene calls are TRBV12-3 or TRBV12-4 and TRBJ1-1; D not resolved. Trimming stripped 6 bases from V and 0 bases from J, with 8 bases between. The CDR3 runs to 13 residues.

The rearrangement links TRBV6-5 to TRBJ2-5; 7 nucleotides match TRBD1. The CDR3 consists of 14 residues. The J segment lost 1 base and the V segment lost 6 bases, leaving 5 bases of the junction unmatched. From germline, CDR1 is MNHEY and CDR2 SVGAGI. CDR3 in DNA: TGTGCCAGCAGACCTACAGGGGCCCAAGAGACCCAGTACTTC. Amino acid sequence: CASRPTGAQETQYF.

The rearrangement links TRBV28 to TRBJ2-4, with 11 bases identical to TRBD2. Germline V lookup: CDR1 MDHEN, CDR2 SYDVKM. With 6 bases clipped from V and 6 bases from J, the junction kept 7 bases outside the gene matches. The CDR3 has 15 residues. As DNA, the CDR3 is TGTGCCAGCAGCCTACCCGGGACTAGCGGAAACATTCAGTACTTC. The encoded protein is CASSLPGTSGNIQYF.

V usage is TRBV5-1 and J usage is TRBJ1-6; D is perhaps TRBD1 (6 bases). The germline gives CDR1 SGHRS, CDR2 YFSETQ. The ends were cut back, 4 bases at V and 7 bases at J, with 27 bases in the middle. CDR3 length: 19 residues. The CDR3 reads CASSPTMGSGGRRNSPLHF. The CDR3 region has the DNA TGCGCCAGCAGCCCTACAATGGGATCCGGGGGGCGCCGAAATTCACCCCTCCACTTT.

The V gene is TRBV28, the J gene TRBJ1-3; D call uncertain. Trimming took 7 bases from V and 0 from J, leaving 19 bases between them. There are 17 residues in the CDR3. The germline V gene encodes CDR1 MDHEN and CDR2 SYDVKM. This CDR3 is CASTEVRFGSSGNTIYF. CDR3 in DNA: TGTGCCAGCACCGAAGTCAGGTTCGGGAGCTCTGGAAACACCATATATTTT.

The chain couples TRBV9 to TRBJ2-6; 7 positions agree with TRBD2. The V and J ends lost 0 bases and 2 bases, in that order; junction bases with no gene match: 2. The CDR3 is made up of 16 amino acids. Germline CDR1 SGDLS, CDR2 YYNGEE. For the CDR3, the DNA is TGTGCCAGCAGCGTAGCTGGGAGGGCTGGGGCCAACGTCCTGACTTTC. Translated, it gives CASSVAGRAGANVLTF.

V and J are TRBV18 and TRBJ1-5; 9 nucleotides line up with TRBD1. The CDR3 totals 14 residues. After removal of 4 bases from V and 2 bases from J, the junction contained 0 bases not matched to a gene. Germline V CDR1 and CDR2: KGHSH, LQKENI. The CDR3 sequence is CASSRTGGNQPQHF. The CDR3 DNA sequence: TGTGCCAGCTCACGGACAGGGGGCAATCAGCCCCAGCATTTT. Complete variable domain (other parts from reference TRBV18 and TRBJ1-5): NAGVMQNPRHLVRRRGQEARLRCSPMKGHSHVYWYRQLPEEGLKFMVYLQKENIIDESGMPKERFSAEFPKEGPSILRIQQVVRGDSAAYFCASSRTGGNQPQHFGDGTRLSIL.

The CDR3: CASSLLPSGSSYEQYF. The CDR3 nucleotides are TGTGCCAGCAGCTTGTTGCCTAGCGGGTCCTCCTACGAGCAGTACTTC. J is TRBJ2-7 and V is TRBV5-6, with TRBD2 matching 8 bases. The V gene's germline CDR1 is SGHDT and CDR2 YYEEEE. The V segment lost 1 base and the J segment 0 bases; nucleotides outside the gene matches: 6. CDR3 length equals 16 residues.